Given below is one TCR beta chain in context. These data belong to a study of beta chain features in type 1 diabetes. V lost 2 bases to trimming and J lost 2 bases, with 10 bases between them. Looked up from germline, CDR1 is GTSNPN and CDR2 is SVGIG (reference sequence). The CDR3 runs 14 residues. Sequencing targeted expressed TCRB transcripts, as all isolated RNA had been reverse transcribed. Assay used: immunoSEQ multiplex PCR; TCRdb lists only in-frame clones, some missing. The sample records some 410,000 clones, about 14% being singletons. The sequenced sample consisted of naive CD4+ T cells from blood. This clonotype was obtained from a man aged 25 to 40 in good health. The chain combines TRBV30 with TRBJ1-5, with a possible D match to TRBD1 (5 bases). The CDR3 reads CAWSTGTGNQPQHF. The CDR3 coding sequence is TGTGCCTGGAGTACCGGGACGGGCAATCAGCCCCAGCATTTT.